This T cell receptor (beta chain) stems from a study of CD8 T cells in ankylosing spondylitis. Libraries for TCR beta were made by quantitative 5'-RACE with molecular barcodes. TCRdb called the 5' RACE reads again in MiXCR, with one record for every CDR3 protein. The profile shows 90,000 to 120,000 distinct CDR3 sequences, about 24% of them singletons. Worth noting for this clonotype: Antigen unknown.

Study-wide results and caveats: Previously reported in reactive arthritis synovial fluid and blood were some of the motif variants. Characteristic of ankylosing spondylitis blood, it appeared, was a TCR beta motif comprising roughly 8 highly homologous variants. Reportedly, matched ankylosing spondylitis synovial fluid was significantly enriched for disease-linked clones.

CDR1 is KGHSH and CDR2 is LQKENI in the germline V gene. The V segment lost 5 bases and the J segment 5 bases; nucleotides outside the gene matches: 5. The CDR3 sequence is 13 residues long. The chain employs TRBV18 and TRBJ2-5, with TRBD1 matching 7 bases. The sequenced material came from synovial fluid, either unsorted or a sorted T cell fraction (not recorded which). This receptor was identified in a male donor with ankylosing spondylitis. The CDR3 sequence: CASSINRGETQYF. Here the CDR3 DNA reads TGTGCCAGCTCAATTAACAGGGGTGAGACCCAGTACTTC.